This T cell receptor (beta chain) was sequenced for a study of shared clonotypes between healthy human individuals. Concerning this clone: Its antigen is as yet unknown. Within the sample, other DNA sequences also encode this same CDR3.

Every subset had its genomic DNA shared out evenly among several immunoSEQ plates. Clones were sequenced by immunoSEQ multiplex PCR, and TCRdb holds only the in-frame ones, with some missing. Among roughly 1,500,000 clones, 98% were seen once, and the ten largest hold about 0.4%. The study's findings and limits: Only blood samples were collected, and tissue repertoires likely differ. Memory subsets generally showed lower estimated richness than naive subsets.

This CDR3 comprises 13 residues. The germline V and J ends were trimmed by 2 bases and 0 bases, with 4 bases remaining between them. Germline CDR1 is KGHSH and CDR2 is LQKENI. The sample was naive CD4+ T cells sorted from blood. Subset noted: CD45RA+ positively selected. This sequence joins TRBV18 and TRBJ1-1, with no clear D. The receptor was isolated from a young man in good health. CDR3 loop: CASSPSVNTEAFF. CDR3 DNA: TGTGCCAGCTCACCATCAGTGAACACTGAAGCTTTCTTT.